This T cell receptor (beta chain) was sequenced in a study of beta chain features in type 1 diabetes. About this clone itself: One end of the junction fails to match germline, which may point to a read error.

Germline CDR1 reads SSHAT; CDR2 reads FNYEAQ (reference sequence). This CDR3 is 16 amino acids long. Sequencing targeted expressed TCRB transcripts, as all isolated RNA had been reverse transcribed. Method: immunoSEQ multiplex PCR; TCRdb's copy keeps in-frame clones and lacks some. The sample holds more than 350,000 clones, about an eighth seen once. The chain couples TRBV7-7 to TRBJ2-2; D is ambiguous. The source is a young woman in good health. The sequencing input was naive CD4+ T cells from blood. CDR3: CASSFSNGVNTGELFF. The DNA of the CDR3 is TGTGCTAGCAGCTTTAGTAACGGCGTTAACACCGGGGAGCTGTTTTTT.